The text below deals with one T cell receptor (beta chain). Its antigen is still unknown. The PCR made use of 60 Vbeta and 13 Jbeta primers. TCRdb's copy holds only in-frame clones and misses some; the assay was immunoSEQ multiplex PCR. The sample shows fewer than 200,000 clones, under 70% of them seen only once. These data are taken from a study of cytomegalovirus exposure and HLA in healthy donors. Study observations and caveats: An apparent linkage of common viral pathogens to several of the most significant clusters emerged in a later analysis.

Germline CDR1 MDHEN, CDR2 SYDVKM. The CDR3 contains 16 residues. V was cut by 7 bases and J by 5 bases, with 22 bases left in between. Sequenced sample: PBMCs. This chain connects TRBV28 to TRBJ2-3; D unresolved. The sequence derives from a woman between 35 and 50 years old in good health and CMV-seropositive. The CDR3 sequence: CASNGALSADIDTQYF. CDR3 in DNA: TGTGCCAGCAATGGCGCTCTTAGTGCTGACATAGATACGCAGTATTTT.